This T cell receptor beta chain was found in a study of early T cells in non-severe SARS-CoV-2 infection. Turning to the study itself: From unsorted whole blood, bulk RNA was sequenced, and the chains remained unpaired.

TCRdb called the 5' RACE reads again in MiXCR, with one record for every CDR3 protein. The sample gives 40,000 to 55,000 distinct CDR3 sequences, more than 9% of which show up once; around 16% is in the top ten. The sample holds many counts of this clonotype. The antigen is undetermined. Germline CDR1 and CDR2: SEHNR and FQNEAQ (reference sequence). V lost 5 bases, J lost 1 base, and 8 bases lay in between. The CDR3 covers 13 residues. The study's findings and limits: Sequences matched to VDJdb favored anti-spike CD8 responses, while private and CD4 specificities were missed.

The sequence came from an adult who was a healthcare worker with PCR-confirmed SARS-CoV-2 infection or an uninfected control (not recorded which). V is TRBV7-9 and J is TRBJ1-1; no clear D gene. The sequencing sample was made of whole blood. The CDR3 nucleotides are TGTGCCAGCAGCCCCGGGTCGAACACTGAAGCTTTCTTT. Protein sequence: CASSPGSNTEAFF. Complete variable domain (other parts from reference TRBV7-9 and TRBJ1-1): DTGVSQNPRHKITKRGQNVTFRCDPISEHNRLYWYRQTLGQGPEFLTYFQNEAQLEKSRLLSDRFSAERPKGSFSTLEIQRTEQGDSAMYLCASSPGSNTEAFFGQGTRLTVV.